This TCR beta chain emerged from a study of T-cell reconstitution after alpha-beta-depleted transplantation in children listed by TCRdb under 2016. For context, the study as a whole: Using TCR repertoire profiling, the study quantitatively followed how T-cell immune reconstitution unfolded in children after TCRalphabeta/CD19-depleted allogeneic hematopoietic cell transplantation. General findings and caveats noted by the study authors: The apparently early recovery of alphabetaT-cell counts about two months after transplant reportedly depended on only several hundred rapidly expanded clones that came from non-depleted graft cells. The high TCRbeta diversity at day 60 in some patients was ascribed to recipient T cells and intrathymic progenitors that had survived conditioning. Over the following months the frequencies of hyperexpanded clones went down, and after one year T-cell counts and TCRbeta diversity were mostly credited to newly produced T cells.

In light of the paper, this sample's treatment or condition label describes: allogeneic hematopoietic cell transplantation with graft depleted of TCRalphabeta T cells and CD19 B cells. The transplant recipients were children given TCRalphabeta/CD19-depleted allogeneic hematopoietic cell grafts. The library was made by PCR. TCRdb records Illumina HiSeq 2500 as the sequencer. TCR library preparation used molecular barcoding, with unique molecular identifiers applied to normalize quantification of the TCRbeta repertoire. In TCRdb, the public reads were trimmed at Q25 with fastp and aligned with MiXCR, with productive beta chains retained. Each entry merges the rows of one CDR3 protein and shows their most common DNA and genes. The sample contains 450,000 to 550,000 distinct CDR3 sequences, over 9.5% of them found a single time. Around 15% of the sample goes to the ten largest clones. The sample holds a few counts of this clonotype. Its antigen is currently not known. No much larger clonotype is one base removed from it; base qualities were not supplied.

Sequenced here: PBMCs, mostly from graft donor cells, sampled 180 days after TCRalphabeta/CD19-depleted stem cell transplant. This TCR came from a female patient aged 2-15 years who had a stem cell transplant for aplastic anemia, so the T cells may come from the graft donor.

The CDR3 loop reads CAPGGDGRTQYF. The sequence in DNA is TGTGCCCCCGGGGGGGACGGCAGGACCCAGTACTTC. The chain is assembled from TRBV2 and TRBJ2-5, with TRBD2 identical over 8 junction bases. The CDR3 holds 12 amino acids from the cysteine to the phenylalanine. Only the CDR3 portion is preserved as DNA: 36 bases, with reading frame beginning at the first base. CDR1 and CDR2 are drawn from the germline V gene: SNHLY, FYNNEI. V is trimmed back by 11 bases and J by 7 bases, and the junction contains 9 bases that no gene match accounts for.